This T cell receptor beta chain was sequenced for a study of blood T cell repertoires in COVID-19. Assay: immunoSEQ multiplex PCR; the TCRdb copy retains only in-frame clones and omits some. The table records 200,000 to 250,000 clones, 88% of them present only once. The germline V gene has CDR1 LNHDA and CDR2 SQIVND (reference sequence). The CDR3 covers 14 residues. V was shortened by 7 bases and J by 7 bases, with 20 bases between the two germline ends. The receptor was isolated from a woman in her fifties or sixties with acute or convalescent COVID-19. V and J are TRBV19 and TRBJ2-7; a possible D gene is TRBD2 (6 bases). Sequenced material: peripheral blood. The DNA of the CDR3 is TGTGCCAGTAAATATTCAGGTTCCGGGGGAGAGCAGTACTTC. This translates into CASKYSGSGGEQYF.